These T cell receptor beta chains were read from a single sample in a study of cytomegalovirus exposure and HLA in healthy donors. Sequencing was performed with immunoSEQ multiplex PCR; in TCRdb, only in-frame clones are kept and a portion is missing. Among 80,000 to 100,000 clones listed, approximately 90% were seen once. Material for sequencing was PBMCs. Every receptor here comes from a woman in her 30s in good health and CMV-seronegative. CDR3s include the opening cysteine and the closing phenylalanine or tryptophan. Fields, in order: clone size, V gene, D gene, J gene, CDR3 protein, CDR3 DNA. A D gene is named only where the DNA matches it firmly. For some rows the clone size is stated as once, few or many, or as a class when expanded; others skip it.

clone_size: once
v_call: TRBV27
d_call: TRBD1
j_call: TRBJ2-7
cdr3_aa: CASSSTPAGGYEQYF
cdr3_nt: TGTGCCAGCAGTTCCACCCCGGCAGGGGGATACGAGCAGTACTTC

clone_size: NA
v_call: TRBV7-8
d_call: NA
j_call: TRBJ2-2
cdr3_aa: CASSEPGELFF
cdr3_nt: TGTGCCAGCAGCGAGCCCGGGGAGCTGTTTTTT

clone_size: NA
v_call: TRBV9
d_call: NA
j_call: TRBJ1-3
cdr3_aa: CASSPGFSPGNTIYF
cdr3_nt: TGTGCCAGCAGCCCAGGGTTCAGTCCTGGAAACACCATATATTTT

clone_size: NA
v_call: TRBV2
d_call: NA
j_call: TRBJ1-1
cdr3_aa: CASTGGTEAFF
cdr3_nt: TGTGCCAGCACAGGTGGCACTGAAGCTTTCTTT

clone_size: once
v_call: TRBV6-5
d_call: NA
j_call: TRBJ1-1
cdr3_aa: CASSYADPGTEAFF
cdr3_nt: TGTGCCAGCAGTTACGCGGATCCAGGGACTGAAGCTTTCTTT

clone_size: once
v_call: TRBV7-9
d_call: NA
j_call: TRBJ2-7
cdr3_aa: CASSQIYEQYF
cdr3_nt: TGTGCCAGCAGTCAGATCTACGAGCAGTACTTC

clone_size: NA
v_call: TRBV5-1
d_call: NA
j_call: TRBJ1-1
cdr3_aa: CASSFSRATEAFF
cdr3_nt: TGCGCCAGCAGCTTCTCCAGGGCCACTGAAGCTTTCTTT

clone_size: few
v_call: TRBV5-4
d_call: TRBD2
j_call: TRBJ2-5
cdr3_aa: CASSLAGIQETQYF
cdr3_nt: TGTGCCAGCAGCTTAGCGGGGATCCAAGAGACCCAGTACTTC

clone_size: few
v_call: TRBV6-1
d_call: NA
j_call: TRBJ1-2
cdr3_aa: CASSEQRRSYGYTF
cdr3_nt: TGTGCCAGCAGTGAACAGCGCCGGAGCTATGGCTACACCTTC

clone_size: NA
v_call: TRBV27
d_call: TRBD1
j_call: TRBJ1-2
cdr3_aa: CASSGGNQGAPGYTF
cdr3_nt: TGTGCCAGCAGTGGAGGCAACCAGGGGGCGCCGGGCTACACCTTC

clone_size: once
v_call: TRBV10-3
d_call: TRBD1
j_call: TRBJ1-1
cdr3_aa: CAISEGDRGPYTEAFF
cdr3_nt: TGTGCCATCAGTGAAGGGGACAGGGGGCCCTACACTGAAGCTTTCTTT

clone_size: NA
v_call: TRBV28
d_call: TRBD2
j_call: TRBJ2-5
cdr3_aa: CASTLGLAGAKETQYF
cdr3_nt: TGTGCCAGCACCTTGGGGCTAGCGGGGGCCAAAGAGACCCAGTACTTC

clone_size: NA
v_call: TRBV27
d_call: TRBD2
j_call: TRBJ2-2
cdr3_aa: CASRVAGHTNTGELFF
cdr3_nt: TGTGCCAGCAGGGTAGCGGGGCACACGAACACCGGGGAGCTGTTTTTT

clone_size: NA
v_call: TRBV15
d_call: NA
j_call: TRBJ1-2
cdr3_aa: CATSSSPGLDYGYTF
cdr3_nt: TGTGCCACCAGCAGTTCGCCAGGATTGGACTATGGCTACACCTTC

clone_size: NA
v_call: TRBV5-1
d_call: TRBD1
j_call: TRBJ2-1
cdr3_aa: CASLGQGASYNEQFF
cdr3_nt: TGCGCCAGCTTGGGACAGGGCGCTTCTTACAATGAGCAGTTCTTC

clone_size: NA
v_call: TRBV7-6
d_call: TRBD1
j_call: TRBJ2-5
cdr3_aa: CASSLLAGGGRETQYF
cdr3_nt: TGTGCCAGCAGCTTATTGGCAGGGGGCGGCCGGGAGACCCAGTACTTC

clone_size: NA
v_call: TRBV7-2
d_call: NA
j_call: TRBJ1-5
cdr3_aa: CASSLVGQGGRQPQHF
cdr3_nt: TGTGCCAGCAGCTTAGTTGGGCAGGGTGGACGTCAGCCCCAGCATTTT

clone_size: NA
v_call: TRBV7-9
d_call: TRBD1
j_call: TRBJ1-2
cdr3_aa: CASSLGQLGYTF
cdr3_nt: TGTGCCAGCAGCTTGGGACAGCTCGGCTACACCTTC

clone_size: NA
v_call: TRBV12-5
d_call: TRBD1
j_call: TRBJ1-6
cdr3_aa: CASGSGTGNSPLHF
cdr3_nt: TGTGCTAGTGGTTCGGGGACAGGGAACTCACCCCTCCACTTT

clone_size: NA
v_call: TRBV5-1
d_call: TRBD1
j_call: TRBJ2-2
cdr3_aa: CASTRTGNTGELFF
cdr3_nt: TGCGCCAGCACCCGGACAGGCAACACCGGGGAGCTGTTTTTT

clone_size: NA
v_call: TRBV4-2
d_call: TRBD1
j_call: TRBJ2-2
cdr3_aa: CASSQDGQVNTGELFF
cdr3_nt: TGTGCCAGCAGCCAAGATGGACAGGTGAACACCGGGGAGCTGTTTTTT

clone_size: NA
v_call: TRBV2
d_call: NA
j_call: TRBJ1-4
cdr3_aa: CASSYANEKLFF
cdr3_nt: TGTGCCAGCAGCTACGCCAATGAAAAACTGTTTTTT

clone_size: NA
v_call: TRBV14
d_call: NA
j_call: TRBJ1-1
cdr3_aa: CASSEGLMNTEAFF
cdr3_nt: TGTGCCAGCAGCGAAGGACTGATGAACACTGAAGCTTTCTTT

clone_size: NA
v_call: TRBV28
d_call: TRBD1
j_call: TRBJ1-2
cdr3_aa: CASSPRTGLYGYTF
cdr3_nt: TGTGCCAGCAGCCCCAGGACAGGTCTCTATGGCTACACCTTC

clone_size: NA
v_call: TRBV7-3
d_call: TRBD2
j_call: TRBJ2-1
cdr3_aa: CASSSSGWGTSADEQFF
cdr3_nt: TGTGCCAGCAGCTCCTCGGGGTGGGGGACTAGCGCAGATGAGCAGTTCTTC

clone_size: NA
v_call: TRBV7-2
d_call: TRBD1
j_call: TRBJ1-5
cdr3_aa: CASSDRAGNQPQHF
cdr3_nt: TGTGCCAGCAGCGACAGGGCTGGCAATCAGCCCCAGCATTTT

clone_size: NA
v_call: TRBV7-3
d_call: TRBD1
j_call: TRBJ1-1
cdr3_aa: CASSSGQGNTEAFF
cdr3_nt: TGTGCCAGCAGCTCAGGACAGGGGAACACTGAAGCTTTCTTT

clone_size: NA
v_call: TRBV6-5
d_call: NA
j_call: TRBJ2-1
cdr3_aa: CASSPEVGAGQFF
cdr3_nt: TGTGCCAGCAGCCCTGAAGTGGGGGCTGGGCAGTTCTTC

clone_size: NA
v_call: TRBV7-9
d_call: NA
j_call: TRBJ2-1
cdr3_aa: CASSSPMEQADQTYNEQFF
cdr3_nt: TGTGCCAGCAGCTCCCCTATGGAACAGGCCGACCAAACCTACAATGAGCAGTTCTTC

clone_size: NA
v_call: TRBV6-4
d_call: TRBD2
j_call: TRBJ2-5
cdr3_aa: CASSPTSGSGRETQYF
cdr3_nt: TGTGCCAGCAGTCCGACTAGCGGGAGTGGTAGGGAGACCCAGTACTTC

clone_size: NA
v_call: TRBV7-9
d_call: NA
j_call: TRBJ2-6
cdr3_aa: CASKPRGSGANVLTF
cdr3_nt: TGTGCCAGCAAACCAAGGGGTTCTGGGGCCAACGTCCTGACTTTC

clone_size: NA
v_call: TRBV13
d_call: NA
j_call: TRBJ1-3
cdr3_aa: CASSTRGGDRRNTIYF
cdr3_nt: TGTGCCAGCAGCACCCGGGGGGGGGACCGCCGAAACACCATATATTTT

clone_size: once
v_call: TRBV7-3
d_call: NA
j_call: TRBJ2-3
cdr3_aa: CASSLKRGARDTQYF
cdr3_nt: TGTGCCAGCAGCTTAAAACGTGGAGCTAGAGATACGCAGTATTTT

clone_size: NA
v_call: TRBV2
d_call: NA
j_call: TRBJ2-7
cdr3_aa: CASSEIFGQLSSYEQYF
cdr3_nt: TGTGCCAGCAGTGAAATTTTCGGACAGCTTAGCTCCTACGAGCAGTACTTC

clone_size: NA
v_call: TRBV28
d_call: TRBD2
j_call: TRBJ2-2
cdr3_aa: CASTPWGGNTGELFF
cdr3_nt: TGTGCCAGCACGCCCTGGGGGGGAAACACCGGGGAGCTGTTTTTT

clone_size: NA
v_call: TRBV5-4
d_call: TRBD1
j_call: TRBJ1-2
cdr3_aa: CASSQAGQGNYGYTF
cdr3_nt: TGTGCCAGCAGCCAAGCCGGACAGGGGAACTATGGCTACACCTTC

clone_size: NA
v_call: TRBV25-1
d_call: NA
j_call: TRBJ2-5
cdr3_aa: CASSKTATYQETQYF
cdr3_nt: TGTGCCAGCAGCAAAACAGCAACCTACCAAGAGACCCAGTACTTC

clone_size: few
v_call: TRBV6-6
d_call: NA
j_call: TRBJ1-5
cdr3_aa: CASNGVNQPQHF
cdr3_nt: TGTGCCAGCAACGGGGTCAATCAGCCCCAGCATTTT

clone_size: NA
v_call: TRBV7-2
d_call: NA
j_call: TRBJ1-2
cdr3_aa: CASSLGQGSHGYTF
cdr3_nt: TGTGCCAGCAGCTTAGGGCAGGGTTCCCATGGCTACACCTTC

clone_size: NA
v_call: TRBV28
d_call: TRBD1
j_call: TRBJ2-7
cdr3_aa: CASRGDRGLRRYEQYF
cdr3_nt: TGTGCCAGCAGAGGGGACAGGGGGCTTCGGCGCTACGAGCAGTACTTC

clone_size: NA
v_call: TRBV6-1
d_call: NA
j_call: TRBJ1-6
cdr3_aa: CASSERGQNNSPLHF
cdr3_nt: TGTGCCAGCAGTGAAAGAGGACAGAATAATTCACCCCTCCACTTT

clone_size: NA
v_call: TRBV19
d_call: NA
j_call: TRBJ1-2
cdr3_aa: CASSIAPGSGYTF
cdr3_nt: TGTGCCAGTAGTATAGCCCCAGGGTCGGGCTACACCTTC

clone_size: NA
v_call: TRBV27
d_call: NA
j_call: TRBJ2-3
cdr3_aa: CASSSFTGTHIGNTQYF
cdr3_nt: TGTGCCAGCAGTTCATTTACCGGGACTCACATCGGAAATACGCAGTATTTT